Listed below are T cell receptor beta chains from one sample, sequenced in a study of OX40 agonist ivuxolimab in advanced cancers. Data came from immunoSEQ multiplex PCR; TCRdb stores just in-frame clones and leaves some out. The sample lists 55,000 to 75,000 clones, just over 85% occurring once. The sample was CD4+ or CD8+ T cells sorted from blood, taken in a trial of the OX40 agonist ivuxolimab. The receptors were gathered from an adult with an advanced solid tumor such as melanoma, head and neck, liver or kidney cancer. Both conserved end residues are part of each CDR3. The D gene is left open where the match is weak. The listing skips clone size in some rows; elsewhere it reads once, few, many or a size class.

j_call | v_call | d_call | clone_size | cdr3_aa | cdr3_nt
TRBJ2-7 | TRBV6-5 | TRBD2 | NA | CASSYSVGEGEQYF | TGTGCCAGCAGTTACTCTGTGGGGGAGGGCGAGCAGTACTTC
TRBJ2-7 | TRBV2 | TRBD1 | NA | CASKGDRDLIYEQYF | TGTGCCAGCAAGGGGGACAGGGACCTGATCTACGAGCAGTACTTC
TRBJ1-4 | TRBV6-1 | NA | NA | CASSETGTNEKLFF | TGTGCCAGCAGTGAGACGGGCACTAATGAAAAACTGTTTTTT
TRBJ2-2 | TRBV11-3 | TRBD1 | NA | CASSRGQGRNTGELFF | TGTGCCAGCAGCCGGGGACAGGGGCGGAACACCGGGGAGCTGTTTTTT
TRBJ2-7 | TRBV5-1 | NA | NA | CASSNGGTNSYEQYF | TGCGCCAGCAGCAACGGAGGGACAAACTCCTACGAGCAGTACTTC
TRBJ2-7 | TRBV9 | NA | NA | CASSVAKRHYEQYF | TGTGCCAGCAGCGTAGCTAAAAGGCACTACGAGCAGTACTTC
TRBJ2-5 | TRBV4-1 | NA | NA | CASSQDPDGVVETQYF | TGCGCCAGCAGCCAAGATCCAGACGGGGTGGTAGAGACCCAGTACTTC
TRBJ1-5 | TRBV28 | NA | NA | CASRPDGPSNQPQHF | TGTGCCAGCAGGCCGGACGGACCTAGCAATCAGCCCCAGCATTTT
TRBJ2-3 | TRBV7-3 | NA | once | CASSSPGADTQYF | TGTGCCAGCAGCTCTCCAGGGGCAGATACGCAGTATTTT
TRBJ2-1 | TRBV7-9 | TRBD2 | few | CASSSGTSGSHEQFF | TGTGCCAGCAGCTCAGGGACTAGCGGGAGCCATGAGCAGTTCTTC
TRBJ1-1 | TRBV19 | NA | NA | CASSGDGMNTEAFF | TGTGCCAGTAGTGGGGACGGCATGAACACTGAAGCTTTCTTT
TRBJ2-7 | TRBV6-6 | NA | NA | CASSPPQGSYEQYF | TGTGCCAGCAGTCCCCCACAGGGCTCCTACGAGCAGTACTTC
TRBJ1-2 | TRBV18 | TRBD1 | NA | CASSPNFQGDYGYTF | TGTGCCAGCTCACCAAACTTTCAGGGGGACTATGGCTACACCTTC
TRBJ1-2 | TRBV10-2 | NA | NA | CASSRKPPYGYTF | TGCGCCAGCAGCAGGAAGCCCCCATATGGCTACACCTTC
TRBJ2-3 | TRBV4-1 | TRBD2 | NA | CASSQAGTSGRDTQYF | TGCGCCAGCAGCCAAGCCGGGACTAGCGGGAGGGATACGCAGTATTTT
TRBJ2-3 | TRBV11-2 | TRBD2 | NA | CASSLGTSIADTQYF | TGTGCCAGCAGCTTAGGGACTAGTATTGCAGATACGCAGTATTTT
TRBJ1-1 | TRBV11-2 | NA | NA | CASSLNTEAFF | TGTGCCAGCAGCCTCAACACTGAAGCTTTCTTT
TRBJ2-1 | TRBV2 | TRBD1 | NA | CASSDVTGGIYNEQFF | TGTGCCAGCAGTGACGTGACAGGGGGCATCTACAATGAGCAGTTCTTC
TRBJ1-1 | TRBV11-1 | NA | NA | CASSLAGGGGEAFF | TGTGCCAGCAGTCTGGCGGGGGGCGGAGGTGAAGCTTTCTTT
TRBJ1-1 | TRBV6-1 | NA | NA | CASSNSQNTEAFF | TGTGCCAGCAGCAACTCCCAGAACACTGAAGCTTTCTTT
TRBJ1-1 | TRBV5-1 | NA | NA | CASSLDTRLNTEAFF | TGCGCCAGCAGCTTGGATACACGGTTGAACACTGAAGCTTTCTTT
TRBJ1-3 | TRBV10-3 | TRBD1 | NA | CAISTTGTGTYSSGNTIYF | TGTGCCATCAGTACCACCGGGACAGGGACTTACAGCTCTGGAAACACCATATATTTT
TRBJ1-2 | TRBV5-1 | NA | NA | CASSFNSDYGYTF | TGCGCCAGCAGCTTTAATAGCGACTATGGCTACACCTTC
TRBJ2-7 | TRBV6-5 | NA | once | CASSATVVGEQYF | TGCGCCAGCAGTGCTACAGTGGTGGGGGAGCAGTACTTC
TRBJ2-3 | TRBV5-1 | NA | NA | CASSLVAATDTQYF | TGCGCCAGCAGCTTGGTCGCTGCCACAGATACGCAGTATTTT
TRBJ1-1 | TRBV30 | NA | once | CACVARVNTEAFF | TGTGCCTGTGTTGCCAGGGTGAACACTGAAGCTTTCTTT
TRBJ2-1 | TRBV5-4 | TRBD2 | once | CASSIAGVGNEQFF | TGTGCCAGCAGCATAGCGGGAGTGGGGAATGAGCAGTTCTTC
TRBJ1-1 | TRBV30 | NA | NA | CAWNHPGVQAFF | TGTGCCTGGAACCACCCCGGCGTGCAAGCTTTCTTT
TRBJ2-5 | TRBV27 | NA | NA | CASSRLTSPRETQYF | TGTGCCAGCAGCCGATTGACCTCCCCAAGGGAGACCCAGTACTTC
TRBJ2-2 | TRBV11-3 | TRBD1 | NA | CASRSRTGATGELFF | TGTGCCAGCAGATCCCGGACAGGGGCCACCGGGGAGCTGTTTTTT
TRBJ2-7 | TRBV6-6 | TRBD1 | NA | CASRGTGWTYEQYF | TGTGCCAGCAGGGGGACAGGGTGGACCTACGAGCAGTACTTC
TRBJ2-1 | TRBV14 | TRBD2 | NA | CASSQLTTGTSGRREQFF | TGTGCCAGCAGCCAGCTGACAACCGGGACTAGCGGGAGAAGGGAGCAGTTCTTC
TRBJ2-7 | TRBV28 | NA | NA | CASSPSDGIPYEQYF | TGTGCCAGCAGTCCATCCGACGGTATACCCTACGAGCAGTACTTC
TRBJ1-2 | TRBV19 | NA | NA | CASSIGRNYGYTF | TGTGCCAGTAGTATAGGGAGGAACTATGGCTACACCTTC
TRBJ1-5 | TRBV28 | NA | few | CASSLWEQPQHF | TGTGCCAGCAGTTTATGGGAACAGCCCCAGCATTTT
TRBJ1-2 | TRBV5-1 | TRBD1 | NA | CASSSGLDRVVYGYTF | TGCGCCAGCAGCTCGGGATTGGACAGGGTGGTCTATGGCTACACCTTC
TRBJ1-2 | TRBV6-6 | TRBD1 | NA | CASSQQGNYGYTF | TGTGCCAGCAGTCAACAGGGGAACTATGGCTACACCTTC
TRBJ1-2 | TRBV27 | TRBD1 | NA | CASSLGQGNPLPYGYTF | TGTGCCAGCAGTTTGGGACAGGGAAACCCTTTACCCTATGGCTACACCTTC
TRBJ2-3 | TRBV7-9 | NA | NA | CASSQTDTQYF | TGTGCCAGCAGCCAAACAGATACGCAGTATTTT
TRBJ2-3 | TRBV19 | NA | NA | CASSIMRDHTDTQYF | TGTGCCAGTAGTATAATGCGGGACCACACAGATACGCAGTATTTT
TRBJ2-1 | TRBV28 | TRBD2 | NA | CASSLFLAGGYNEQFF | TGTGCCAGCAGTTTATTCCTAGCGGGAGGGTACAATGAGCAGTTCTTC
TRBJ2-1 | TRBV28 | NA | once | CASSSYGLPFF | TGTGCCAGCAGTTCCTACGGCCTGCCGTTCTTC
TRBJ2-2 | TRBV2 | TRBD2 | NA | CACRLAGNTGELFF | TGTGCCTGCCGACTAGCGGGGAACACCGGGGAGCTGTTTTTT
TRBJ1-2 | TRBV28 | NA | NA | CASSLSLYGYTF | TGTGCCAGCAGTTTGAGCCTCTATGGCTACACCTTC
TRBJ2-1 | TRBV9 | TRBD1 | NA | CASSRSDRGYDEQFF | TGTGCCAGCAGCCGAAGCGACAGGGGGTACGATGAGCAGTTCTTC
TRBJ2-2 | TRBV7-3 | TRBD2 | NA | CASSPLGLAELNTGELFF | TGTGCCAGCAGCCCATTGGGACTAGCGGAGCTGAACACCGGGGAGCTGTTTTTT
TRBJ1-5 | TRBV5-1 | NA | NA | CASSFFGGGQPQHF | TGCGCCAGCAGCTTTTTCGGGGGAGGACAGCCCCAGCATTTT
TRBJ1-1 | TRBV27 | TRBD1 | NA | CASSFTWDREAFF | TGTGCCAGCAGTTTTACGTGGGACAGAGAAGCTTTCTTT